This T cell receptor (beta chain) derives from a study of cytomegalovirus exposure and HLA in healthy donors. Turning to the study itself: In an early release, HLA-typed donors contributed tens of millions of unique TCR sequences. Study-level results: It was in a later analysis that TCR association rates were seen to vary by HLA locus, highest for DRB1 and lowest for HLA-C. An analysis that came later showed most CMV-associated TCR beta chains appearing HLA-restricted. Earlier results showed most TCR beta V segments being productive about 87% or about 30% of the time.

V gave up 7 bases and J gave up 6 bases, with 19 bases separating them. Germline V CDR1 and CDR2: SEHNR, FQNEAQ (reference sequence). The CDR3 extends over 15 amino acids. For this clone: Antigen: not known.

Primers: 60 Vbeta forward and 13 Jbeta reverse. TCRdb's copy holds only in-frame clones and misses some; the assay was immunoSEQ multiplex PCR. The table records a few hundred thousand clones, 70% to 80% of them present only once. Sequencing was carried out using PBMCs. This sequence was found in a woman between 25 and 40 years old in good health and CMV-seronegative. The genes are TRBV7-9 and TRBJ2-1; D ambiguous. The chain's CDR3 is CASITGGLKGNEQFF. The CDR3, as DNA: TGTGCCAGCATCACTGGCGGATTAAAAGGCAATGAGCAGTTCTTC.